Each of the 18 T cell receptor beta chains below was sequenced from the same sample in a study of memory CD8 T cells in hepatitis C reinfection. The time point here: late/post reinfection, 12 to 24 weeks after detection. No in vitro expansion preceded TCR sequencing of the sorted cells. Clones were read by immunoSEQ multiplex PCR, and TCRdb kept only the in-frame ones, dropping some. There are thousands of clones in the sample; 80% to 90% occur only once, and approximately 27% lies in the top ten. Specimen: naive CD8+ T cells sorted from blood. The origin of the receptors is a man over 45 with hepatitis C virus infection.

The CDR3 protein is CASSVEGQGFTGELFF. The CDR3 region has the DNA TGTGCCAGCAGCGTAGAGGGACAGGGCTTCACCGGGGAGCTGTTTTTT. V is TRBV9 and J is TRBJ2-2, with TRBD1 matching 9 bases. Germline V lookup: CDR1 SGDLS, CDR2 YYNGEE. CDR3 size: 16 residues. V shed 0 bases, J shed 4 bases, and the junction held 4 bases outside the gene matches.

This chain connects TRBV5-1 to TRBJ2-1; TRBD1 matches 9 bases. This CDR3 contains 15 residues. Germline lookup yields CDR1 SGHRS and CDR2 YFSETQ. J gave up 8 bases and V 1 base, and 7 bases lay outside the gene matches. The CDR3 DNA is TGCGCCAGCAGCTTGTGGGACAGGGCTTCTGATGAGCAGTTCTTC. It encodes CASSLWDRASDEQFF.

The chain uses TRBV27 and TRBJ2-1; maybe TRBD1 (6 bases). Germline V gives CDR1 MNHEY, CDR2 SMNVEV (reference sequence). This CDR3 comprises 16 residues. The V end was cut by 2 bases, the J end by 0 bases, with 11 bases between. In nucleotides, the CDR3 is TGTGCCAGCAGTTTAACCGGGACACACTCCTACAATGAGCAGTTCTTC. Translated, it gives CASSLTGTHSYNEQFF.

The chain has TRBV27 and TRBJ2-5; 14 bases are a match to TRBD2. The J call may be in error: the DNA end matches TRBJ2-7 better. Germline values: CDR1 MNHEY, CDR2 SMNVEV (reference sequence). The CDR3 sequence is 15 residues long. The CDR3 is CASSPGTSGSYEQYF. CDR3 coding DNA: TGTGCCAGCAGCCCTGGGACTAGCGGGAGCTACGAGCAGTACTTC.

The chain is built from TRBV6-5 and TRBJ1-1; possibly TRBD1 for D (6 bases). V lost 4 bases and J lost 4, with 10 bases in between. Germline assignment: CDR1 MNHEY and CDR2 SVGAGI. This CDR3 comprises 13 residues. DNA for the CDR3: TGTGCCAGCAGTTCCAGGGGTGGCACTGAAGCTTTCTTT. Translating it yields CASSSRGGTEAFF.

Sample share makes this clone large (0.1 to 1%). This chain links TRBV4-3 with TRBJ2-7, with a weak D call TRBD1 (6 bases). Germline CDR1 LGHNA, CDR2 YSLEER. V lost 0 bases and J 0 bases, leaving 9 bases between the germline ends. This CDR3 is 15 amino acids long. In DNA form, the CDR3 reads TGCGCCAGCAGCCAAGATCCAGGGGCCTCCTACGAGCAGTACTTC. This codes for CASSQDPGASYEQYF.

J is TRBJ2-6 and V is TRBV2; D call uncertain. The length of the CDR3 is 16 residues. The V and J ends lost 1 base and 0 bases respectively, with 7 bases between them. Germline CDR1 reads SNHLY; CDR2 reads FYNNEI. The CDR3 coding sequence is TGTGCCAGCAGTGAAGTCCGGGTCTCTGGGGCCAACGTCCTGACTTTC. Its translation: CASSEVRVSGANVLTF.

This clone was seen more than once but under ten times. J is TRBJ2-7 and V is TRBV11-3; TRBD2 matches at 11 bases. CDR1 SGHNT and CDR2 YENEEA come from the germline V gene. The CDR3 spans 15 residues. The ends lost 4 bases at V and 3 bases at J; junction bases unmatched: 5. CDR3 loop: CASSSPTSGNYEQYF. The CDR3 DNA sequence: TGTGCCAGCAGCTCTCCGACTAGCGGGAACTACGAGCAGTACTTC.

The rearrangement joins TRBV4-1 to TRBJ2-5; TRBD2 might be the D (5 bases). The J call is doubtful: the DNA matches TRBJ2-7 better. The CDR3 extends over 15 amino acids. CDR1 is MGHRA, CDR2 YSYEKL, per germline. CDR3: CASSQVILGIYEQYF. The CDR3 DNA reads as TGCGCCAGCAGCCAAGTGATTCTCGGGATCTACGAGCAGTACTTC.

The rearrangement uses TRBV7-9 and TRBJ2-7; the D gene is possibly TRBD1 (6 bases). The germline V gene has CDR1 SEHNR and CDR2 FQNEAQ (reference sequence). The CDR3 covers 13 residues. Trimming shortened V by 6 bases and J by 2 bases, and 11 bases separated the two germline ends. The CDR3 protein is CASSSTGTYEQYF. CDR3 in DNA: TGTGCCAGCAGTTCGACAGGCACCTACGAGCAGTACTTC.

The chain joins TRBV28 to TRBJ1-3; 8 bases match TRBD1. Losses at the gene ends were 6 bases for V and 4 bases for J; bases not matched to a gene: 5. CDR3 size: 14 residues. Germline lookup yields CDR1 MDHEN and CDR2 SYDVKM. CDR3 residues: CASRDREGGNTIYF. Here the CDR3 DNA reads TGTGCCAGCAGGGACAGGGAGGGAGGAAACACCATATATTTT.

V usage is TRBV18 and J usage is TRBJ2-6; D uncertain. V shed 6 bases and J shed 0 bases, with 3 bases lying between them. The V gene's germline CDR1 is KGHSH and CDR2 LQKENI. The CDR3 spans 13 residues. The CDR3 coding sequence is TGTGCCAGCTCGTACTCTGGGGCCAACGTCCTGACTTTC. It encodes CASSYSGANVLTF.

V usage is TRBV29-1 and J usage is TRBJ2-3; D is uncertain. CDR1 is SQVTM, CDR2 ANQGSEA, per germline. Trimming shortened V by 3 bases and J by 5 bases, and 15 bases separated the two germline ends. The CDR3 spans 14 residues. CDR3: CSVDSRRVGDTQYF. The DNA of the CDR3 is TGCAGCGTTGACTCCCGCCGGGTTGGAGATACGCAGTATTTT.

The CDR3 loop reads CASSEEGRIRYEQYF. Here the CDR3 DNA reads TGTGCCAGCAGTGAAGAGGGGCGGATCCGCTACGAGCAGTACTTC. The chain links TRBV6-1 to TRBJ2-7; weak D call: TRBD1 (5 bases). The CDR3 has 15 amino acids. The germline V gene has CDR1 MNHNS and CDR2 SASEGT. Trimming shortened V by 1 base and J by 3 bases, and 13 bases separated the two germline ends.

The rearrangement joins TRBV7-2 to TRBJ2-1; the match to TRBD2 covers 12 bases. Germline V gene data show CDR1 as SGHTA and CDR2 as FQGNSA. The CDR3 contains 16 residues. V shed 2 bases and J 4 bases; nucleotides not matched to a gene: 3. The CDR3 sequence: CASSLILAGGYNEQFF. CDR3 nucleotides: TGTGCCAGCAGCTTAATTCTAGCGGGAGGGTACAATGAGCAGTTCTTC. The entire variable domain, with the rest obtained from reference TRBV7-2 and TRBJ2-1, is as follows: GAGVSQSPSNKVTEKGKDVELRCDPISGHTALYWYRQSLGQGLEFLIYFQGNSAPDKSGLPSDRFSAERTGGSVSTLTIQRTQQEDSAVYLCASSLILAGGYNEQFFGPGTRLTVL.

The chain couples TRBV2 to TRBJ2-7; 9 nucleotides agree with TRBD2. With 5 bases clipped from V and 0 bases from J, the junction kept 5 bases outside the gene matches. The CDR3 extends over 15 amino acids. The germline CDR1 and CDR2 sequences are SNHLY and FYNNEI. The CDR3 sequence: CASSLASGTSYEQYF. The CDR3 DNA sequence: TGTGCCAGCAGTTTAGCTAGCGGGACCTCCTACGAGCAGTACTTC.

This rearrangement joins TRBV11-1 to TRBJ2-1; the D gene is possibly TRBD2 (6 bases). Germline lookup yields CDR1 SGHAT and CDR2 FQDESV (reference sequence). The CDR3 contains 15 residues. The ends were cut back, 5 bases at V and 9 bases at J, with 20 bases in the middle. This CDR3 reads CASSPQTGDSLEQFF. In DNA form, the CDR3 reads TGTGCCAGCAGCCCCCAAACGGGAGACAGCCTTGAGCAGTTCTTC.

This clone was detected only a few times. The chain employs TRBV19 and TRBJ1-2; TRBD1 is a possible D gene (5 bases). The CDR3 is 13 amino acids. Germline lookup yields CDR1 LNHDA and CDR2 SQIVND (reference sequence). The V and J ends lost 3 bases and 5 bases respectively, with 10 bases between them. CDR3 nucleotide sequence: TGTGCCAGTAGTATCTTGGACAAGTATGGCTACACCTTC. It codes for CASSILDKYGYTF.